What follows are 25 T cell receptor beta chains derived from one specimen sequenced in a study of cytomegalovirus exposure and HLA in healthy donors. This PCR relied on a set of 60 Vbeta primers and 13 Jbeta primers. The method was immunoSEQ multiplex PCR; TCRdb's version includes in-frame clones alone and lacks a portion of them. Of fewer than 200,000 clones in the sample, 75% to 90% were seen once. Source material: PBMCs. These receptors were collected from a woman between 45 and 65 years old in good health and CMV-seropositive.

The J gene is TRBJ2-7, the V gene TRBV30; D call uncertain. The length of the CDR3 is 12 residues. Looked up from germline, CDR1 is GTSNPN and CDR2 is SVGIG (reference sequence). Trimming shortened V by 2 bases and J by 4 bases, and 9 bases separated the two germline ends. The DNA of the CDR3 is TGTGCCTGGAGTCCTAGTGCATACGAGCAGTACTTC. Its translation is CAWSPSAYEQYF.

The J gene is TRBJ1-1, the V gene TRBV5-8, with a tentative D call TRBD1 (6 bases). Deletions cut 4 bases from V and 1 base from J, with 14 bases between. The germline CDR1 and CDR2 sequences are SGHTS and YDEGEE. The CDR3 is made up of 15 amino acids. The CDR3 loop reads CASSIGTIKNTEAFF. The CDR3 DNA sequence: TGTGCCAGCAGCATCGGGACAATTAAGAACACTGAAGCTTTCTTT.

CDR3 sequence reads: CASSLGTSRLMKETQYF. The CDR3 bases are TGTGCCAGCAGCTTGGGGACTAGCAGGTTAATGAAAGAGACCCAGTACTTC. This chain links TRBV5-4 with TRBJ2-5, with TRBD2 identical over 8 bases. In germline, CDR1 is SGHNT, CDR2 YYREEE (reference sequence). With 0 bases clipped from V and 3 bases from J, the junction kept 10 bases outside the gene matches. The CDR3 runs to 17 residues.

This chain uses TRBV15 with TRBJ1-4, with D perhaps matching TRBD1 (6 bases). The CDR3 runs 16 residues. The germline V gene encodes CDR1 LNHNV and CDR2 YYDKDF (reference sequence). V was shortened by 4 bases and J by 7 bases, with 19 bases between the two germline ends. This chain's CDR3 is CATSMTGGGGGEKLFF. The CDR3 nucleotides are TGTGCCACCAGCATGACAGGAGGAGGAGGTGGTGAAAAACTGTTTTTT.

The J gene is TRBJ1-6, the V gene TRBV4-1; 7 bases match TRBD1. Germline V gene sequence: CDR1 MGHRA, CDR2 YSYEKL. Germline trimming cut 0 bases from V and 10 bases from J; bases unmatched to any gene: 9. The CDR3 covers 16 residues. The CDR3 DNA follows: TGCGCCAGCAGCCAAGATGACAGGGTCCCGCAGTCACCCCTCCACTTT. Its protein is CASSQDDRVPQSPLHF.

This chain uses TRBV9 with TRBJ2-3; 7 nucleotides agree with TRBD2. From germline, CDR1 is SGDLS and CDR2 YYNGEE. The CDR3 has 15 amino acids. After removal of 1 base from V and 4 bases from J, the junction contained 6 bases not matched to a gene. The CDR3: CASSVLTRGADTQYF. The CDR3 nucleotides are TGTGCCAGCAGCGTACTCACTCGGGGGGCAGATACGCAGTATTTT.

The CDR3: CASSRRLAGGGGQETQYF. CDR3 coding DNA: TGTGCCAGCAGCCGCAGACTAGCGGGGGGCGGAGGGCAAGAGACCCAGTACTTC. The chain combines TRBV4-2 with TRBJ2-5; 13 bases map to TRBD2. With V trimmed by 4 bases and J by 2 bases, 10 bases remained unmatched. Looked up from germline, CDR1 is LGHNA and CDR2 is YNFKEQ. The CDR3 length is 18 residues.

The V and J genes are TRBV7-9 and TRBJ2-3; 8 nucleotides align to TRBD2. The CDR3 covers 16 residues. In germline, CDR1 is SEHNR, CDR2 FQNEAQ (reference sequence). J gave up 2 bases and V 1 base, and 5 bases lay outside the gene matches. The CDR3 spells CASSLGAGRDTDTQYF. The CDR3 DNA follows: TGTGCCAGCAGCTTAGGTGCCGGGAGGGACACAGATACGCAGTATTTT. Full variable domain (outside the CDR3, taken from reference TRBV7-9 and TRBJ2-3): DTGVSQNPRHKITKRGQNVTFRCDPISEHNRLYWYRQTLGQGPEFLTYFQNEAQLEKSRLLSDRFSAERPKGSFSTLEIQRTEQGDSAMYLCASSLGAGRDTDTQYFGPGTRLTVL.

The chain uses TRBV5-1 and TRBJ2-7; 10 bases are a match to TRBD2. Trimming cost V 2 bases and J 2 bases; bases outside gene matches: 13. Germline lookup yields CDR1 SGHRS and CDR2 YFSETQ. CDR3 length equals 18 residues. Written as DNA, the CDR3 is TGCGCCAGCAGCTTTAGCGGGAGGCTGGGGTATAGCGCCTACGAGCAGTACTTC. It encodes CASSFSGRLGYSAYEQYF.

This chain joins TRBV7-2 and TRBJ2-7, with 13 bases matching TRBD2. The length of the CDR3 is 18 residues. Germline loops: CDR1 SGHTA, CDR2 FQGNSA. The V segment lost 1 base and the J segment 4 bases; nucleotides outside the gene matches: 10. The CDR3 nucleotides are TGTGCCAGCAGCTTAGGTGGACTAGCGGGAGTGCATCGGTACGAGCAGTACTTC. Protein sequence: CASSLGGLAGVHRYEQYF.

The chain carries TRBV28 and TRBJ1-3; a weak D match, TRBD1 (6 bases). This CDR3 region has 16 residues. CDR1 is MDHEN, CDR2 SYDVKM, per germline. V was trimmed by 5 bases and J by 3 bases, leaving 17 bases between them. CDR3 amino acids: CASSDPRGADGNTIYF. DNA for the CDR3: TGTGCCAGCAGTGACCCCCGGGGGGCGGATGGAAACACCATATATTTT. Using reference TRBV28 and TRBJ1-3 for the parts outside the CDR3, the full variable domain is DVKVTQSSRYLVKRTGEKVFLECVQDMDHENMFWYRQDPGLGLRLIYFSYDVKMKEKGDIPEGYSVSREKKERFSLILESASTNQTSMYLCASSDPRGADGNTIYFGEGSWLTVV.

V is TRBV19 and J is TRBJ1-5; 7 nucleotides match TRBD1. The length of the CDR3 is 14 residues. The J segment lost 3 bases and the V segment lost 4 bases, leaving 3 bases of the junction unmatched. Germline CDR1 reads LNHDA; CDR2 reads SQIVND (reference sequence). The CDR3 reads CASSNTGVNQPQHF. CDR3 bases: TGTGCCAGTAGTAATACAGGGGTCAATCAGCCCCAGCATTTT.

This rearrangement joins TRBV4-2 to TRBJ2-1; 8 bases match TRBD2. CDR1 is LGHNA, CDR2 YNFKEQ, per germline. The trim removed 1 base at V and 9 bases at J, leaving 11 bases unmatched. This CDR3 has 16 amino acids. CDR3 nucleotide sequence: TGTGCCAGCAGCCAAGGAGCGGGCGGGGGGCTCCCTGAGCAGTTCTTC. As protein: CASSQGAGGGLPEQFF.

The J gene is TRBJ2-1, the V gene TRBV10-1; perhaps TRBD2 as D (6 bases). V was shortened by 5 bases and J by 8 bases, with 22 bases between the two germline ends. Germline V gene data show CDR1 as WNHNN and CDR2 as SYGVQD (reference sequence). This CDR3 has 16 residues. The CDR3: CASSKTGTGNPDEQFF. The CDR3 DNA follows: TGCGCCAGCAGTAAGACCGGGACTGGGAACCCTGATGAGCAGTTCTTC.

This chain joins TRBV10-3 and TRBJ2-2; the D is unclear. V lost 4 bases to trimming and J lost 6 bases, with 9 bases between them. Germline V CDR1 and CDR2: ENHRY, SYGVKD. CDR3 length: 13 residues. CDR3: CAISAESAGELFF. The DNA of the CDR3 is TGTGCCATCAGTGCCGAATCAGCCGGGGAGCTGTTTTTT.

The chain links TRBV9 to TRBJ2-1; D may be TRBD2 (6 bases). Germline values: CDR1 SGDLS, CDR2 YYNGEE. V was cut by 0 bases and J by 4 bases, with 14 bases left in between. The length of the CDR3 is 16 residues. The CDR3 DNA follows: TGTGCCAGCAGCGTAGCTGGGGCGGGGTCTTACAATGAGCAGTTCTTC. The encoded protein is CASSVAGAGSYNEQFF.

The rearrangement uses TRBV19 and TRBJ2-1; 11 bases line up with TRBD2. V was clipped by 4 bases and J by 0 bases; unmatched bases: 5. The CDR3 consists of 17 residues. Germline V gene lookup returns CDR1 LNHDA and CDR2 SQIVND (reference sequence). The CDR3 nucleotides read TGTGCCAGTAGTACGGCCCTAGCGGGGGGCTCCTACAATGAGCAGTTCTTC. Encoded protein: CASSTALAGGSYNEQFF.

The rearrangement links TRBV11-2 to TRBJ1-1, with 9 bases identical to TRBD1. The J segment lost 6 bases and the V segment lost 0 bases, leaving 5 bases of the junction unmatched. The CDR3 runs to 15 residues. The germline V gene has CDR1 SGHAT and CDR2 FQNNGV. As DNA, the CDR3 is TGTGCCAGCAGCTTAGATGGTAGACAGGGGGCTGAAGCTTTCTTT. It yields the protein CASSLDGRQGAEAFF.

The chain links TRBV19 to TRBJ1-2, with TRBD1 matching 10 bases. Germline V gene lookup returns CDR1 LNHDA and CDR2 SQIVND (reference sequence). There are 14 residues in the CDR3. The junction had 9 bases not matched to a gene; V was cut back by 6 bases and J by 8 bases. The CDR3 region is CASSLDRGQGGYTF. The CDR3 DNA sequence: TGTGCCAGTAGCCTTGACAGGGGGCAGGGAGGCTACACCTTC.

The rearrangement joins TRBV19 to TRBJ2-2; D is unclear. The CDR3 covers 12 residues. CDR1 is LNHDA and CDR2 is SQIVND in the germline V gene (reference sequence). Trimming pared 5 bases from V and 1 base from J, leaving 2 bases between. Here the CDR3 DNA reads TGTGCCAGTAGTCAGAACACCGGGGAGCTGTTTTTT. Its translation: CASSQNTGELFF.

This sequence joins TRBV29-1 and TRBJ1-2; D possibly corresponds to TRBD1 (6 bases). Germline CDR1 is SQVTM and CDR2 is ANQGSEA. This CDR3 has 14 amino acids. Trimming stripped 4 bases from V and 0 bases from J, with 12 bases between. The CDR3 loop is CSVGRTATNYGYTF. In DNA form, the CDR3 reads TGCAGCGTTGGACGGACAGCCACTAACTATGGCTACACCTTC.

The chain has TRBV5-4 and TRBJ1-2; a weak D match, TRBD1 (5 bases). The CDR3 runs 13 residues. Germline V CDR1 and CDR2: SGHNT, YYREEE (reference sequence). With 0 bases removed from V and 3 bases from J, the gap between germline ends came to 6 bases. The CDR3 here is CASSLVRDYGYTF. The CDR3 DNA is TGTGCCAGCAGCTTGGTCAGGGACTATGGCTACACCTTC.

This rearrangement joins TRBV30 to TRBJ1-6, with D uncertain. V lost 3 bases and J 8 bases, leaving 23 bases between the germline ends. The CDR3 consists of 17 residues. CDR1 is GTSNPN, CDR2 SVGIG, per germline (reference sequence). This chain's CDR3 is CAWSHRLRSRTHSPLHF. The CDR3 DNA is TGTGCCTGGAGCCACCGCCTGAGGTCCCGAACTCATTCACCCCTCCACTTT.

This chain joins TRBV10-2 and TRBJ2-1, with 8 bases fitting TRBD2. Germline V gene lookup returns CDR1 WSHSY and CDR2 SAAADI. The CDR3 has 13 amino acids. The trim removed 5 bases at V and 6 bases at J, leaving 3 bases unmatched. CDR3 nucleotide sequence: TGCGCCAGCAGTACTAGCGGCCCCAATGAGCAGTTCTTC. Its translation: CASSTSGPNEQFF.

This chain connects TRBV7-3 to TRBJ2-1, with 9 bases that match TRBD1. Trimming took 5 bases from V and 8 from J; bases not matched to a gene: 13. This CDR3 has 16 amino acids. Germline V gene lookup returns CDR1 SGHTA and CDR2 FQGTGA. CDR3 protein: CASSPDVGQGSYEQFF. In nucleotides, the CDR3 is TGTGCCAGCAGCCCGGACGTGGGACAGGGAAGCTATGAGCAGTTCTTC.